This is a list of T cell receptor beta chains from one sample in a study of blood T cells in healthy people across ages. One entry per CDR3 protein results from TCRdb running MiXCR on the 5' RACE reads. The sample has around 1,100,000 distinct CDR3 sequences, 30% to 40% seen once; the top ten hold around 12%. What was sequenced was blood. The receptors were gathered from a man between 18 and 35 years old in good health. Both conserved end residues are part of each CDR3. The D gene is left open where the match is weak. Expanded clones are given a class, and other clones once, few, many or no size at all.

D gene: .; J gene: TRBJ2-7; clone size: few; V gene: TRBV4-1; CDR3 length: 16; CDR3 protein: CASSQAARAGQDEQYF; CDR3 DNA: TGCGCCAGCAGCCAAGCGGCTAGAGCCGGGCAAGACGAGCAGTACTTC
D gene: TRBD2; J gene: TRBJ2-3; clone size: .; V gene: TRBV7-2; CDR3 length: 15; CDR3 protein: CANSPRLAGGDTQYF; CDR3 DNA: TGTGCCAACAGCCCCAGACTAGCGGGGGGAGATACGCAGTATTTT
D gene: .; J gene: TRBJ1-5; clone size: .; V gene: TRBV29-1; CDR3 length: 13; CDR3 protein: CSVEVDSNQPQHF; CDR3 DNA: TGCAGCGTTGAAGTCGATAGCAATCAGCCCCAGCATTTT
D gene: .; J gene: TRBJ2-5; clone size: .; V gene: TRBV20-1; CDR3 length: 12; CDR3 protein: CSALDFRETQYF; CDR3 DNA: TGCAGTGCTCTGGACTTTCGAGAGACCCAGTACTTC
D gene: .; J gene: TRBJ2-7; clone size: .; V gene: TRBV12-3/TRBV12-4; CDR3 length: 13; CDR3 protein: CASSFSGQYEQYF; CDR3 DNA: TGTGCCAGCAGTTTTTCAGGGCAATACGAGCAGTACTTC
D gene: .; J gene: TRBJ2-2; clone size: .; V gene: TRBV9; CDR3 length: 16; CDR3 protein: CASSVATEFVEGELFF; CDR3 DNA: TGTGCCAGCAGCGTAGCCACCGAGTTTGTTGAGGGGGAGCTGTTTTTT
D gene: .; J gene: TRBJ1-1; clone size: few; V gene: TRBV5-5; CDR3 length: 13; CDR3 protein: CASSLGGQDEAFF; CDR3 DNA: TGTGCCAGCAGCTTGGGAGGGCAGGATGAAGCTTTCTTT
D gene: .; J gene: TRBJ1-2; clone size: .; V gene: TRBV20-1; CDR3 length: 15; CDR3 protein: CSARDLQGYNYDYTF; CDR3 DNA: TGCAGTGCTAGGGACCTTCAGGGTTACAACTATGACTACACCTTC
D gene: TRBD1; J gene: TRBJ1-1; clone size: few; V gene: TRBV25-1; CDR3 length: 14; CDR3 protein: CASTRQGGGTEAFF; CDR3 DNA: TGTGCCAGCACCAGACAGGGTGGCGGCACTGAAGCTTTCTTT
D gene: .; J gene: TRBJ2-7; clone size: few; V gene: TRBV5-1; CDR3 length: 15; CDR3 protein: CASSLRGPSLYEQYF; CDR3 DNA: TGCGCCAGCAGCTTGCGAGGGCCGAGTTTGTACGAGCAGTACTTC
D gene: .; J gene: TRBJ2-3; clone size: many; V gene: TRBV25-1; CDR3 length: 12; CDR3 protein: CASSEVPDTQYF; CDR3 DNA: TGTGCCAGCAGTGAAGTTCCAGATACGCAGTATTTT
D gene: TRBD1; J gene: TRBJ1-1; clone size: once; V gene: TRBV4-3; CDR3 length: 14; CDR3 protein: CASSQDREKTEAFF; CDR3 DNA: TGCGCCAGCAGCCAGGACAGGGAGAAGACTGAAGCTTTCTTT
D gene: .; J gene: TRBJ1-4; clone size: few; V gene: TRBV4-3; CDR3 length: 17; CDR3 protein: CASSQEIPGGDGEKLFF; CDR3 DNA: TGCGCCAGCAGCCAAGAAATTCCCGGGGGGGACGGAGAAAAACTGTTTTTT
D gene: .; J gene: TRBJ1-4; clone size: few; V gene: TRBV4-1; CDR3 length: 15; CDR3 protein: CASSQDPGGDEKLFF; CDR3 DNA: TGCGCCAGCAGCCAAGATCCAGGAGGGGATGAAAAACTGTTTTTT
D gene: TRBD2; J gene: TRBJ2-5; clone size: .; V gene: TRBV20-1; CDR3 length: 13; CDR3 protein: CSAGVTSEETQYF; CDR3 DNA: TGCAGTGCTGGGGTGACTAGCGAAGAGACCCAGTACTTC
D gene: .; J gene: TRBJ1-1; clone size: .; V gene: TRBV4-3; CDR3 length: 14; CDR3 protein: CASSQEYGFTEAFF; CDR3 DNA: TGCGCCAGCAGCCAAGAATACGGGTTTACTGAAGCTTTCTTT
D gene: .; J gene: TRBJ2-7; clone size: .; V gene: TRBV6-2/TRBV6-3; CDR3 length: 13; CDR3 protein: CASSDSDIYEQYF; CDR3 DNA: TGTGCCAGCAGTGACAGTGACATCTACGAGCAGTACTTC
D gene: .; J gene: TRBJ2-3; clone size: .; V gene: TRBV5-1; CDR3 length: 16; CDR3 protein: CASSAEGRGSTDTQYF; CDR3 DNA: TGCGCCAGCAGCGCGGAAGGCCGGGGCAGCACAGATACGCAGTATTTT
D gene: .; J gene: TRBJ1-1; clone size: .; V gene: TRBV29-1; CDR3 length: 14; CDR3 protein: CSVVVKGTNTEAFF; CDR3 DNA: TGCAGCGTTGTGGTTAAGGGGACGAACACTGAAGCTTTCTTT
D gene: .; J gene: TRBJ1-2; clone size: .; V gene: TRBV6-2/TRBV6-3; CDR3 length: 12; CDR3 protein: CASSLDRPNTTF; CDR3 DNA: TGTGCCAGCAGCCTCGACAGGCCGAATACCACCTTC
D gene: TRBD2; J gene: TRBJ2-3; clone size: .; V gene: TRBV27; CDR3 length: 15; CDR3 protein: CASTFIAGGSDTQYF; CDR3 DNA: TGTGCCAGCACCTTTATAGCGGGGGGTTCAGATACGCAGTATTTT
D gene: .; J gene: TRBJ2-7; clone size: .; V gene: TRBV6-2/TRBV6-3; CDR3 length: 16; CDR3 protein: CASSYSRGTLSYEQYF; CDR3 DNA: TGTGCCAGCAGTTACTCGCGCGGGACCCTGAGCTACGAGCAGTACTTC
D gene: TRBD2; J gene: TRBJ2-5; clone size: .; V gene: TRBV28; CDR3 length: 16; CDR3 protein: CASSLGLAEIQETQYF; CDR3 DNA: TGTGCCAGCAGTCTTGGACTAGCGGAGATTCAAGAGACCCAGTACTTC
D gene: TRBD1; J gene: TRBJ2-1; clone size: few; V gene: TRBV28; CDR3 length: 14; CDR3 protein: CASSYRGTYNEQFF; CDR3 DNA: TGTGCCAGCAGTTACAGGGGGACCTACAATGAGCAGTTCTTC
D gene: TRBD1; J gene: TRBJ1-5; clone size: few; V gene: TRBV6-2/TRBV6-3; CDR3 length: 16; CDR3 protein: CASSPQGAVVLQPQHF; CDR3 DNA: TGTGCCAGCAGTCCACAGGGGGCGGTCGTTTTACAGCCCCAGCATTTT
D gene: .; J gene: TRBJ1-1; clone size: .; V gene: TRBV9; CDR3 length: 15; CDR3 protein: CASSVEPSSNAEAFF; CDR3 DNA: TGTGCCAGCAGCGTAGAGCCCAGTTCGAACGCTGAAGCTTTCTTT
D gene: TRBD1; J gene: TRBJ1-1; clone size: few; V gene: TRBV5-1; CDR3 length: 12; CDR3 protein: CASSPTGGKAFF; CDR3 DNA: TGCGCCAGCAGCCCTACAGGGGGGAAAGCTTTCTTT